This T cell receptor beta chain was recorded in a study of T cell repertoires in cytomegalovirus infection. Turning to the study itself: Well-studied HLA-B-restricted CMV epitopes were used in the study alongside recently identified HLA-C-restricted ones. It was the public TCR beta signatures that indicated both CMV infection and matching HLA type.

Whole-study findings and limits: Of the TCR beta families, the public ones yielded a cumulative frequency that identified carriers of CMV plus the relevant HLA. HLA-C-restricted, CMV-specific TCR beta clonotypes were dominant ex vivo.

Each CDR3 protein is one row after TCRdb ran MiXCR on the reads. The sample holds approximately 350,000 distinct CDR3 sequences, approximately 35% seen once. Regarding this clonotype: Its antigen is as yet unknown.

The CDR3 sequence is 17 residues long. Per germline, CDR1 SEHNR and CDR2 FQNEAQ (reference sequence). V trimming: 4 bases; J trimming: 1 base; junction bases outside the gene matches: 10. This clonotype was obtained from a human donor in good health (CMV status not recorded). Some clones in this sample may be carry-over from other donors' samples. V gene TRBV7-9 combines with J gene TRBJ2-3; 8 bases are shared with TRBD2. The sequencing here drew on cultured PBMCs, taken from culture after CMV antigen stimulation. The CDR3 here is CASSSLIAGRRTDTQYF. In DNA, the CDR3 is TGTGCCAGCAGCTCACTTATAGCGGGACGCCGCACAGATACGCAGTATTTT.